One and the same sample provided the 10 T cell receptor beta chains below, sequenced in a study of monozygotic twins with inflammatory bowel disease. For each CDR3 protein, TCRdb gives one entry from its re-call of the 5' RACE reads, without DNA. The repertoire table contains just over 300,000 distinct CDR3 sequences. Sequencing used blood. These receptors were collected from a human donor with ulcerative colitis or Crohn's disease, or a healthy co-twin of an affected twin (not recorded which).

The chain joins TRBV2 to TRBJ2-2; TCRdb's D call, TRBD2, is unchecked because there is no DNA. There are 14 residues in the CDR3. Germline loops: CDR1 SNHLY, CDR2 FYNNEI. This CDR3 is CASSGRPGTGELFF.

The chain employs TRBV30 and TRBJ1-1. The CDR3 contains 12 residues. The germline V gene encodes CDR1 GTSNPN and CDR2 SVGIG (reference sequence). The CDR3 region is CAWSGTQFEAFF.

This chain uses TRBV4-3 with TRBJ2-2; TCRdb returns TRBD1, unconfirmable since there is no DNA. The germline V gene encodes CDR1 LGHNA and CDR2 YSLEER. The CDR3 totals 16 residues. The CDR3 region is CASSQEGRARTGELFF.

The chain recombines TRBV15 with TRBJ1-5. Germline V lookup: CDR1 LNHNV, CDR2 YYDKDF (reference sequence). CDR3 size: 13 residues. CDR3 residues: CATSRDSGQPQHF.

The rearrangement joins TRBV14 to TRBJ2-1. Germline V gene sequence: CDR1 SGHDN, CDR2 FVKESK. The CDR3 is 12 amino acids. This CDR3 is CASSQDWVEQFF. Complete variable domain (other parts from reference TRBV14 and TRBJ2-1): EAGVTQFPSHSVIEKGQTVTLRCDPISGHDNLYWYRRVMGKEIKFLLHFVKESKQDESGMPNNRFLAERTGGTYSTLKVQPAELEDSGVYFCASSQDWVEQFFGPGTRLTVL.

J is TRBJ2-7 and V is TRBV4-3; as DNA is missing, the TRBD2 call by TCRdb cannot be tested. The CDR3 is 13 residues long. Germline CDR1 is LGHNA and CDR2 is YSLEER. CDR3 sequence reads: CASSQKEGYEQYF.

This chain links TRBV12-3 or TRBV12-4 with TRBJ2-1; TCRdb returns TRBD2, unconfirmable since there is no DNA. The CDR3 totals 15 residues. This CDR3 is CASSPPSGGNNEQFF.

This chain joins TRBV7-9 and TRBJ2-7. The V gene's germline CDR1 is SEHNR and CDR2 FQNEAQ (reference sequence). This CDR3 comprises 14 residues. The CDR3 here is CASSFGRFSYEQYF.

This rearrangement joins TRBV19 to TRBJ2-1. The length of the CDR3 is 14 residues. CDR1 is LNHDA, CDR2 SQIVND, per germline (reference sequence). CDR3 amino acids: CASSSPGLYNEQFF. The whole variable domain, filled in from reference TRBV19 and TRBJ2-1, reads DGGITQSPKYLFRKEGQNVTLSCEQNLNHDAMYWYRQDPGQGLRLIYYSQIVNDFQKGDIAEGYSVSREKKESFPLTVTSAQKNPTAFYLCASSSPGLYNEQFFGPGTRLTVL.

J is TRBJ2-3 and V is TRBV6-6; TCRdb's D gene call, TRBD1, goes unchecked for lack of DNA. Germline CDR1 is MNHNY and CDR2 is SVGAGI (reference sequence). The CDR3 is 14 amino acids. CDR3: CASSRQAQGDTQYF.